The 17 T cell receptor beta chains listed next were all sequenced from one sample in a study of OX40 agonist ivuxolimab in advanced cancers. Profiling relied on immunoSEQ multiplex PCR, and the TCRdb table lists in-frame clones only, not all of them. The sample lists about 42,000 clones; 80% to 90% were seen once. This sample comprised CD4+ or CD8+ T cells sorted from blood, obtained in a trial of the OX40 agonist ivuxolimab. Every receptor here comes from an adult with an advanced solid tumor such as melanoma, head and neck, liver or kidney cancer.

The chain is built from TRBV9 and TRBJ1-1; D may be TRBD1 (5 bases). Trimming pared 0 bases from V and 3 bases from J, leaving 12 bases between. Per germline, CDR1 SGDLS and CDR2 YYNGEE. The CDR3 sequence is 15 residues long. The CDR3 here is CASSVETGTYTEAFF. The CDR3 DNA is TGTGCCAGCAGCGTAGAAACCGGGACCTACACTGAAGCTTTCTTT.

V gene TRBV29-1 combines with J gene TRBJ2-3, with D unresolved. CDR1 is SQVTM and CDR2 is ANQGSEA in the germline V gene. Trimming removed 6 bases from V and 4 bases from J, with 8 bases in between. The CDR3 extends over 11 amino acids. The CDR3 spells CSVAAADTQYF. Written as DNA, the CDR3 is TGCAGCGTCGCGGCTGCAGATACGCAGTATTTT.

The V and J genes are TRBV11-2 and TRBJ2-1; 7 bases map to TRBD2. The germline V gene has CDR1 SGHAT and CDR2 FQNNGV. V dropped 1 base and J dropped 2; count of bases not matched to a gene: 2. The CDR3 runs 15 residues. The CDR3 reads CASSLVTSPYNEQFF. CDR3 bases: TGTGCCAGCAGCTTAGTGACTAGCCCCTACAATGAGCAGTTCTTC.

V is TRBV29-1 and J is TRBJ2-5; D is perhaps TRBD2 (6 bases). Looked up from germline, CDR1 is SQVTM and CDR2 is ANQGSEA. The V end lost 6 bases, the J end lost 2 bases, and 13 bases lay between the germline ends. This CDR3 region has 13 residues. CDR3 nucleotide sequence: TGCAGCGTCCCCGGGACTCTACAAGAGACCCAGTACTTC. Translation: CSVPGTLQETQYF.

The chain recombines TRBV5-1 with TRBJ2-2; D remains ambiguous. Germline-derived CDR1 and CDR2 are SGHRS and YFSETQ. V dropped 4 bases and J dropped 0 bases, with 10 bases sitting between them. This CDR3 is built from 15 residues. The CDR3 coding sequence is TGCGCCAGCAGCGACCGGCCCGCGAACACCGGGGAGCTGTTTTTT. It codes for CASSDRPANTGELFF.

The V call is TRBV7-6, the J call TRBJ1-1; D uncertain. This CDR3 has 14 residues. Germline CDR1 is SGHVS and CDR2 is FNYEAQ. V was trimmed by 1 base and J by 1 base, leaving 7 bases between them. The CDR3 is CASSLVEANTEAFF. CDR3 nucleotides: TGTGCCAGCAGCTTAGTTGAGGCGAACACTGAAGCTTTCTTT.

The chain uses TRBV27 and TRBJ2-6; 12 bases are shared with TRBD1. Unmatched junction bases numbered 16, after V lost 4 bases and J lost 3 bases. The CDR3 runs 21 residues. Germline V gene sequence: CDR1 MNHEY, CDR2 SMNVEV (reference sequence). CDR3 in DNA: TGTGCCAGCAGTTCGCGGGGGGCGGCCGGGACAGGGGGCTTTGGGGCCAACGTCCTGACTTTC. It specifies CASSSRGAAGTGGFGANVLTF.

This clone appeared once. This chain uses TRBV9 with TRBJ2-2; possible D gene TRBD2, 5 bases. Germline CDR1 SGDLS, CDR2 YYNGEE. Trimming pared 0 bases from V and 0 bases from J, leaving 9 bases between. The CDR3 runs 16 residues. The CDR3 spells CASSVVPAANTGELFF. DNA of the CDR3: TGTGCCAGCAGCGTAGTCCCAGCGGCGAACACCGGGGAGCTGTTTTTT.

The CDR3 sequence is CASSLDSNYGYTF. In nucleotides, the CDR3 is TGTGCCAGCTCTCTGGACTCTAACTATGGCTACACCTTC. The chain uses TRBV6-5 and TRBJ1-2, with no clear D. The CDR3 spans 13 residues. V was clipped by 8 bases and J by 0 bases, with 10 bases between them. Germline CDR1 reads MNHEY; CDR2 reads SVGAGI.

The chain carries TRBV7-2 and TRBJ2-7; a possible D gene is TRBD1 (5 bases). The CDR3 totals 14 residues. CDR1 and CDR2 (germline): SGHTA, FQGNSA. With 5 bases removed from V and 6 bases from J, the gap between germline ends came to 17 bases. CDR3 nucleotide sequence: TGTGCCAGCAGCCGGCGGCAGGGTGTGGGCGAGCAGTACTTC. This codes for CASSRRQGVGEQYF. Full variable domain (missing parts from reference TRBV7-2 and TRBJ2-7): GAGVSQSPSNKVTEKGKDVELRCDPISGHTALYWYRQSLGQGLEFLIYFQGNSAPDKSGLPSDRFSAERTGGSVSTLTIQRTQQEDSAVYLCASSRRQGVGEQYFGPGTRLTVT.

This clone was seen more than once but under ten times. DNA of the CDR3: TGTGCCAGCAGCGTAGGAGCTAGGGGAGGGGGTCGAGAGACCCAGTACTTC. The encoded protein is CASSVGARGGGRETQYF. This sequence joins TRBV9 and TRBJ2-5; tentative D call: TRBD2 (7 bases). Between the trimmed V and J ends, which lost 0 bases and 4 bases, there was a span of 19 bases. The CDR3 has 17 residues. Germline V lookup: CDR1 SGDLS, CDR2 YYNGEE. The whole variable domain, filled in from reference TRBV9 and TRBJ2-5, reads DSGVTQTPKHLITATGQRVTLRCSPRSGDLSVYWYQQSLDQGLQFLIQYYNGEERAKGNILERFSAQQFPDLHSELNLSSLELGDSALYFCASSVGARGGGRETQYFGPGTRLLVL.

The V call is TRBV4-2, the J call TRBJ1-4, with TRBD1 as a possible D gene (6 bases). The CDR3 is 15 residues long. V was pared by 3 bases and J by 8 bases, with 16 bases between. Per the germline V gene, CDR1 is LGHNA and CDR2 is YNFKEQ. CDR3 sequence reads: CASSQGGGGEEKLFF. The CDR3 bases are TGTGCCAGCAGCCAGGGAGGGGGGGGCGAAGAAAAACTGTTTTTT.

This chain connects TRBV7-9 to TRBJ2-7, with D tentatively TRBD1 or TRBD2 (6 bases each). Germline assignment: CDR1 SEHNR and CDR2 FQNEAQ (reference sequence). CDR3 length equals 14 residues. Trimming took off 4 bases at V and 3 bases at J, with 13 bases between the two ends. CDR3 bases: TGTGCCAGCAGCTCTCCCAGGGGACTCTACGAGCAGTACGTC. It specifies CASSSPRGLYEQYV.

The CDR3 here is CASSGASYEQYV. CDR3 nucleotides: TGCGCCAGCAGTGGGGCCTCCTACGAGCAGTACGTC. The chain combines TRBV10-1 with TRBJ2-7; no firm D call. The V and J ends lost 4 bases and 0 bases respectively, with 4 bases between them. CDR1 is WNHNN and CDR2 is SYGVQD in the germline V gene (reference sequence). This CDR3 contains 12 residues.

This clone has only a few counts. The V and J genes are TRBV5-8 and TRBJ1-4; D may be TRBD1 (6 bases). Germline loops: CDR1 SGHTS, CDR2 YDEGEE. Trimming removed 4 bases at V and 5 bases at J, with 18 bases between. This CDR3 comprises 16 residues. CDR3 residues: CASSASRGGRNEKLFF. The DNA for the CDR3 is TGTGCCAGCAGCGCGTCCAGGGGTGGGCGGAATGAAAAACTGTTTTTT. The full variable domain, rest sourced from reference TRBV5-8 and TRBJ1-4, is EAGVTQSPTHLIKTRGQQATLRCSPISGHTSVYWYQQALGLGLQFLLWYDEGEERNRGNFPPRFSGRQFPNYSSELNVNALELEDSALYLCASSASRGGRNEKLFFGSGTQLSVL.

V usage is TRBV7-2 and J usage is TRBJ1-4; 8 nucleotides agree with TRBD1. Unmatched junction bases numbered 5, after V lost 5 bases and J lost 6 bases. Germline CDR1 and CDR2: SGHTA and FQGNSA. The CDR3 runs to 14 residues. The CDR3 DNA sequence: TGTGCCAGCAGCCTGGACAGGGCGGATGAAAAACTGTTTTTT. This gives the protein CASSLDRADEKLFF.

The chain employs TRBV6-1 and TRBJ1-2; D remains unclear. Germline CDR1 is MNHNS and CDR2 is SASEGT. With 4 bases removed from V and 4 bases from J, the gap between germline ends came to 10 bases. CDR3 length: 13 amino acids. The CDR3 region is CASSGSSGYGYTF. The DNA for the CDR3 is TGTGCCAGCAGTGGGTCCTCCGGCTATGGCTACACCTTC.